This T cell receptor (beta chain) was sequenced for a study of Ad26.COV2.S vaccination and SARS-CoV-2 variants. To note about this clone: As yet, its antigen is unknown.

Deletions cut 6 bases from V and 6 bases from J, with 2 bases between. Germline V CDR1 and CDR2: SGHAT, FQNNGV. This CDR3 is built from 10 residues. Assay used: immunoSEQ multiplex PCR; TCRdb lists only in-frame clones, some missing. The data contain over 130,000 clones, roughly 90% of them seen just once; the ten biggest clones take up around 5%. Study-wide results and caveats: Those who received the vaccine showed greater spike-specific TCR breadth than those given placebo. Substantial response breadth was reportedly seen for spike-specific CD8+ and CD4+ T cells after vaccination. Vaccinees and placebo recipients showed similar non-spike TCR breadth. From the TCR breadth and depth analyses, total T cell responses may have been underestimated.

The sequence was collected from a human donor who had recovered from COVID-19. Sequencing used peripheral blood, obtained after recovery from COVID-19. The chain links TRBV11-2 to TRBJ2-2; no firm D call. The CDR3 nucleotides read TGTGCCAGCAGACCCGGGGAGCTGTTTTTT. Amino acids: CASRPGELFF.